A single sample is the source of the 3 T cell receptor beta chains below, sequenced in a study of cytomegalovirus exposure and HLA in healthy donors. This PCR relied on a set of 60 Vbeta primers and 13 Jbeta primers. The method was immunoSEQ multiplex PCR; TCRdb's version includes in-frame clones alone and lacks a portion of them. The data contain 100,000 to 150,000 clones, over 8% of them singletons. Sequencing was carried out using PBMCs. All receptors derive from a man between 40 and 49 years old in good health and CMV-seronegative.

V and J are TRBV4-1 and TRBJ2-3; 9 bases match TRBD2. With V trimmed by 3 bases and J by 6 bases, 19 bases remained unmatched. CDR3 length: 19 residues. Germline CDR1 is MGHRA and CDR2 is YSYEKL. The CDR3 region has the DNA TGCGCCAGCAGCCACAGAGGGGGGCTAGCGGGGCCACTGGTGGATACGCAGTATTTT. Encoded protein: CASSHRGGLAGPLVDTQYF.

In this sample, this clone turned up a few times. J is TRBJ1-3 and V is TRBV5-1, with TRBD1 matching 8 bases. The CDR3 runs 17 residues. The V and J ends lost 3 bases and 4 bases, in that order; junction bases with no gene match: 12. Germline values: CDR1 SGHRS, CDR2 YFSETQ. The CDR3 coding sequence is TGCGCCAGCAGCTCCCGCTCACCGACAGGGGCAGGAAACACCATATATTTT. Protein: CASSSRSPTGAGNTIYF.

This clone was recorded a few times. This chain links TRBV6-1 with TRBJ1-2; D not resolved. The CDR3 runs to 15 residues. Deletions cut 1 base from V and 8 bases from J, with 17 bases between. Germline V lookup: CDR1 MNHNS, CDR2 SASEGT. CDR3 loop: CASSEVPSTYEGYTF. The CDR3 nucleotides read TGTGCCAGCAGTGAAGTGCCCTCTACTTATGAGGGCTACACCTTC.